Below are 17 T cell receptor beta chains sequenced from a single sample in a study of STAT5B mutations in CD4+ large granular lymphocyte leukemia. Sequenced by immunoSEQ multiplex PCR; TCRdb stores in-frame clones only, minus some. This sample has some 7,700 clones; about 90% occur once, and the top ten carry roughly 50%. The sequencing sample was made of PBMCs. These TCRs come from a woman aged 65 to 85 with CD4+ T-cell large granular lymphocyte leukemia.

The J gene is TRBJ2-2, the V gene TRBV28; D ambiguous. Trimming took 1 base from V and 3 from J, leaving 9 bases between them. This CDR3 comprises 15 residues. The germline CDR1 and CDR2 sequences are MDHEN and SYDVKM. The CDR3 DNA reads as TGTGCCAGCAGTTTATTTCGGGCCGACACCGGGGAGCTGTTTTTT. Residues: CASSLFRADTGELFF.

A single count supports this clone. V usage is TRBV7-8 and J usage is TRBJ1-1; TRBD1 is a possible D gene (6 bases). V gave up 2 bases and J gave up 4 bases, with 17 bases separating them. The CDR3 spans 16 residues. The germline V gene encodes CDR1 SGHVS and CDR2 FQNEAQ. CDR3 nucleotide sequence: TGTGCCAGCAGCTTATATAGACGGGGGCTGAGCACTGAAGCTTTCTTT. Its translation is CASSLYRRGLSTEAFF.

V is TRBV19 and J is TRBJ2-1; 9 nucleotides line up with TRBD1. There are 17 residues in the CDR3. Germline V gives CDR1 LNHDA, CDR2 SQIVND (reference sequence). The trim removed 1 base at V and 7 bases at J, leaving 11 bases unmatched. The CDR3 region is CASSIGWRGTGRNEQFF. In DNA form, the CDR3 reads TGTGCCAGTAGTATAGGTTGGAGGGGGACAGGGAGAAATGAGCAGTTCTTC. Drawing the rest from reference TRBV19 and TRBJ2-1, the complete variable domain is DGGITQSPKYLFRKEGQNVTLSCEQNLNHDAMYWYRQDPGQGLRLIYYSQIVNDFQKGDIAEGYSVSREKKESFPLTVTSAQKNPTAFYLCASSIGWRGTGRNEQFFGPGTRLTVL.

The chain links TRBV19 to TRBJ2-3, with TRBD2 as a possible D gene (6 bases). Germline V gives CDR1 LNHDA, CDR2 SQIVND (reference sequence). The CDR3 is 20 residues long. V was pared by 7 bases and J by 2 bases, with 31 bases between. The CDR3 loop reads CASMGRVFGGRRVPTDTQYF. CDR3 nucleotides: TGTGCCAGTATGGGGCGGGTTTTTGGGGGGAGAAGGGTCCCCACAGATACGCAGTATTTT.

The rearrangement links TRBV6-5 to TRBJ2-7, with D possibly being TRBD1 or TRBD2 (5 bases each). CDR1 is MNHEY, CDR2 SVGAGI, per germline. Deletions cut 4 bases from V and 3 bases from J, with 13 bases between. The CDR3 length is 14 residues. The CDR3 loop reads CASSSDTGSYEQYF. The CDR3 DNA is TGTGCCAGCAGTTCGGACACGGGGAGCTACGAGCAGTACTTC.

The gene calls are TRBV5-4 and TRBJ2-3; 9 bases agree with TRBD2. J gave up 1 base and V 0 bases, and 0 bases lay outside the gene matches. The CDR3 totals 15 residues. Looked up from germline, CDR1 is SGHNT and CDR2 is YYREEE (reference sequence). In DNA, the CDR3 is TGTGCCAGCAGCTTGGTAGCGGGGGGCACAGATACGCAGTATTTT. It specifies CASSLVAGGTDTQYF.

This rearrangement joins TRBV2 to TRBJ2-3; 10 nucleotides agree with TRBD1. The CDR3 sequence is 16 residues long. The V and J ends lost 2 bases and 1 base, in that order; junction bases with no gene match: 3. Germline V lookup: CDR1 SNHLY, CDR2 FYNNEI. The CDR3 region has the DNA TGTGCCAGCAGTGAACTAGGGACAGGGGGCACAGATACGCAGTATTTT. Its protein is CASSELGTGGTDTQYF.

The genes are TRBV7-9 and TRBJ1-6; perhaps TRBD1 as D (6 bases). The germline V gene encodes CDR1 SEHNR and CDR2 FQNEAQ (reference sequence). This CDR3 contains 15 residues. V gave up 5 bases and J gave up 7 bases, with 15 bases separating them. This CDR3 is CASSLRGGANSPLHF. The CDR3 DNA follows: TGTGCCAGCAGCCTTAGGGGGGGAGCCAATTCACCCCTCCACTTT. The variable domain in full, with the rest retrieved from reference TRBV7-9 and TRBJ1-6, is DTGVSQNPRHKITKRGQNVTFRCDPISEHNRLYWYRQTLGQGPEFLTYFQNEAQLEKSRLLSDRFSAERPKGSFSTLEIQRTEQGDSAMYLCASSLRGGANSPLHFGNGTRLTVT.

The genes are TRBV11-3 and TRBJ1-1, with D tentatively TRBD1 (5 bases). Trimming cost V 1 base and J 1 base, with 19 bases left between them. Per the germline V gene, CDR1 is SGHNT and CDR2 is YENEEA. This CDR3 contains 18 residues. This chain's CDR3 is CASSLGGFYLGQNTEAFF. CDR3 bases: TGTGCCAGCAGCTTAGGCGGGTTTTATTTAGGACAGAACACTGAAGCTTTCTTT.

The V and J genes are TRBV11-3 and TRBJ2-5, with 9 bases identical to TRBD1. Germline loops: CDR1 SGHNT, CDR2 YENEEA. This CDR3 contains 16 residues. V was pared by 5 bases and J by 5 bases, with 12 bases of the junction left unmatched. CDR3 amino acids: CASSQGPRQGGETQYF. The CDR3 bases are TGTGCCAGCAGCCAGGGGCCGAGACAGGGGGGGGAGACCCAGTACTTC. Filled out from reference TRBV11-3 and TRBJ2-5, the complete variable domain reads EAGVVQSPRYKIIEKKQPVAFWCNPISGHNTLYWYLQNLGQGPELLIRYENEEAVDDSQLPKDRFSAERLKGVDSTLKIQPAELGDSAVYLCASSQGPRQGGETQYFGPGTRLLVL.

The chain is built from TRBV19 and TRBJ2-6; D not resolved. The CDR3 has 18 amino acids. Germline V gives CDR1 LNHDA, CDR2 SQIVND (reference sequence). V was shortened by 4 bases and J by 1 base, with 17 bases between the two germline ends. DNA of the CDR3: TGTGCCAGTAGTACGACAAGGCGAGGAGCTTCTGGGGCCAACGTCCTGACTTTC. Translating it yields CASSTTRRGASGANVLTF. Variable domain in full (rest from reference TRBV19 and TRBJ2-6): DGGITQSPKYLFRKEGQNVTLSCEQNLNHDAMYWYRQDPGQGLRLIYYSQIVNDFQKGDIAEGYSVSREKKESFPLTVTSAQKNPTAFYLCASSTTRRGASGANVLTFGAGSRLTVL.

J is TRBJ1-2 and V is TRBV19, with 11 nucleotides matching TRBD1. Trimming removed 3 bases from V and 7 bases from J; junction bases left unmatched: 4. This CDR3 has 14 amino acids. Germline V gene sequence: CDR1 LNHDA, CDR2 SQIVND (reference sequence). The CDR3 reads CASSIPGTGGGYTF. For the CDR3, the DNA is TGTGCCAGTAGTATCCCCGGGACAGGGGGTGGCTACACCTTC.

This chain links TRBV30 with TRBJ1-2, with D hard to call. The CDR3 is made up of 13 amino acids. The V gene's germline CDR1 is GTSNPN and CDR2 SVGIG (reference sequence). Trimming took 1 base from V and 0 from J, leaving 6 bases between them. CDR3 DNA sequence: TGTGCCTGGAGTGACGGTCCTAACTATGGCTACACCTTC. It codes for CAWSDGPNYGYTF.

V is TRBV11-2 and J is TRBJ2-1, with D hard to call. Deletions cut 2 bases from V and 0 bases from J, with 8 bases between. The CDR3 is made up of 15 amino acids. CDR1 and CDR2 (germline): SGHAT, FQNNGV. In DNA form, the CDR3 reads TGTGCCAGCAGCTTAACCAGTTACTCCTACAATGAGCAGTTCTTC. Translating gives CASSLTSYSYNEQFF.

J is TRBJ1-5 and V is TRBV2; 9 positions match TRBD1. J gave up 7 bases and V 5 bases, and 12 bases lay outside the gene matches. Germline CDR1 SNHLY, CDR2 FYNNEI. CDR3 length: 16 residues. The CDR3 DNA follows: TGTGCCAGCAGTCCTCGGACAGGGGTTGGCGGGCAGCCCCAGCATTTT. Protein: CASSPRTGVGGQPQHF.

This clone was seen more than once but under ten times. V gene TRBV7-9 combines with J gene TRBJ1-2, with D perhaps matching TRBD1 (6 bases). The V gene lost 6 bases and the J gene lost 6 bases, with 14 bases spanning the gap. Germline V gene data show CDR1 as SEHNR and CDR2 as FQNEAQ (reference sequence). The CDR3 runs 13 residues. The CDR3 region is CASRIQGSDGYTF. Here the CDR3 DNA reads TGTGCCAGCAGGATACAGGGCTCCGATGGCTACACCTTC.

V and J are TRBV2 and TRBJ2-3; D is ambiguous. Germline values: CDR1 SNHLY, CDR2 FYNNEI. The CDR3 spans 14 residues. Trimming removed 6 bases at V and 1 base at J, with 11 bases between. The CDR3 DNA reads as TGTGCCAGCAGAGCGCGACTCCGCACAGATACGCAGTATTTT. Protein product: CASRARLRTDTQYF.